The present entry profiles one T cell receptor beta chain with its context. As yet, its antigen is unknown. These data originate in a study of T cell responses to AZD1222 COVID-19 vaccine. General study points: Spike-specific TCR breadth and depth both grew after two AZD1222 doses.

Using immunoSEQ multiplex PCR, the repertoire was profiled, and TCRdb retains in-frame clones only, with some absent. The data contain about 120,000 clones, 70% to 90% of them singletons. Trimming left V 9 bases short and J 0 bases short, with 14 bases between. From germline, CDR1 is KGHDR and CDR2 SFDVKD. The CDR3 has 15 amino acids. This specimen consisted of peripheral blood, obtained on day 0 of AZD1222 vaccination. This TCR was recovered from an adult in good health. This chain uses TRBV24-1 with TRBJ1-5, with D possibly TRBD1 on 6 matching bases. In DNA form, the CDR3 reads TGTGCCACCGGAGGGGGGGCGATTAGCAATCAGCCCCAGCATTTT. Its translation: CATGGGAISNQPQHF.